A selection of T cell receptor beta chains follows, all from one sample in a study of OX40 agonist ivuxolimab in advanced cancers. Here immunoSEQ multiplex PCR was the method, and the copy in TCRdb shows in-frame clones only, minus some. Among fewer than 80,000 clones listed, 84% were seen once. This material consisted of CD4+ or CD8+ T cells sorted from blood, taken in a trial of the OX40 agonist ivuxolimab. These receptors were obtained from an adult with an advanced solid tumor such as melanoma, head and neck, liver or kidney cancer. The CDR3 runs from the conserved cysteine through the conserved F or W. Fields, in order: D gene, J gene, clone size, V gene, CDR3 DNA, CDR3 protein. The D gene is left open where the match is weak. Some rows mark clone size as missing; the rest say once, few, many or name a class of expanded clone.

>NA|TRBJ1-6|NA|TRBV25-1
TGTGCCAGCAGTTTTCACCAAAGGACAGCTAATTCACCCCTCCACTTT
CASSFHQRTANSPLHF
>TRBD1|TRBJ1-5|few|TRBV27
TGTGCCAGCAGTACAGGGGGCTGGAGCAATCAGCCCCAGCATTTT
CASSTGGWSNQPQHF
>NA|TRBJ2-2|NA|TRBV27
TGTGCCAGCAGTTTAGGCCTGAACACCGGGGAGCTGTTTTTT
CASSLGLNTGELFF
>TRBD1|TRBJ1-2|NA|TRBV5-1
TGCGCCAGCAGCTTGCTCGGGACAGGGACTACCCATGGCTACACCTTC
CASSLLGTGTTHGYTF
>NA|TRBJ2-5|NA|TRBV7-2
TGTGCCAGCAGCTTAGTCTCTAGCTCCCAAGAGACCCAGTACTTC
CASSLVSSSQETQYF
>TRBD1|TRBJ2-7|NA|TRBV30
TGTGCCTGGAGTGCCCGGGACAGCAGGTCCTACGAGCAGTACTTC
CAWSARDSRSYEQYF
>NA|TRBJ1-1|NA|TRBV11-3
TGTGCCAGCAGCCGGACGGAGAACACTGAAGCTTTCTTT
CASSRTENTEAFF
>NA|TRBJ2-6|NA|TRBV5-1
TGCGCCAGCAGCCGACAGGACTCTGGGGCCAACGTCCTGACTTTC
CASSRQDSGANVLTF
>NA|TRBJ2-3|NA|TRBV10-3
TGTGCCATCAGTGAGACGAACAGGTCAAGCTCAGATACGCAGTATTTT
CAISETNRSSSDTQYF
>NA|TRBJ1-1|NA|TRBV5-6
TGTGCCAGCAGCTTGGCCTACACTGAAGCTTTCTTT
CASSLAYTEAFF
>NA|TRBJ2-1|NA|TRBV11-3
TGTGCCAGCAGCTTAGACGCGGTGACCGAGCAGTTCTTC
CASSLDAVTEQFF
>TRBD2|TRBJ2-3|NA|TRBV19
TGTGCCAGTAGTAGCGGGGGGCGGGGGCTTTATACGCAGTATTTT
CASSSGGRGLYTQYF
>TRBD1|TRBJ1-4|NA|TRBV18
TGTGCCAGCTCACCACCGGGACAGGGGGATGAAAAACTGTTTTTT
CASSPPGQGDEKLFF
>NA|TRBJ2-1|NA|TRBV7-3
TGTGCCAGCTCCGAGACAGCATACAATGAGCAGTTCTTC
CASSETAYNEQFF
>NA|TRBJ2-3|NA|TRBV7-6
TGTGCCAGCAGCTTAGGAGGGACCGCAGATACGCAGTATTTT
CASSLGGTADTQYF
>TRBD1|TRBJ1-5|once|TRBV30
TGTGCCTGGAGCGCCGGGACAGGGGTCAATCAGCCCCAGCATTTT
CAWSAGTGVNQPQHF
>TRBD2|TRBJ2-5|NA|TRBV4-3
TGCGCCAGCAGCCAAGATACGGGACTAGGGGGAGAGACCCAGTACTTC
CASSQDTGLGGETQYF
>NA|TRBJ2-3|NA|TRBV27
TGTGCCAGCGGCCTCGGGGGCACAGATACGCAGTATTTT
CASGLGGTDTQYF
>NA|TRBJ1-4|NA|TRBV27
TGTGCCAGCAGTTTAAAGTGGGACCGCCTGACAACTAATGAAAAACTGTTTTTT
CASSLKWDRLTTNEKLFF
>NA|TRBJ2-1|NA|TRBV29-1
TGCAGCGTTGACTATAGGGGGATCAATGAGCAGTTCTTC
CSVDYRGINEQFF
>NA|TRBJ2-7|NA|TRBV20-1
TGCAGTGTGCCCCAAGCCTACGAGCAGTACTTC
CSVPQAYEQYF
>TRBD2|TRBJ2-3|NA|TRBV2
TGTGCCAGCATGGGGGGACTAGCGGGAGATACGCAGTATTTT
CASMGGLAGDTQYF
>NA|TRBJ1-2|NA|TRBV7-9
TGTGCCAGCAGCTTGGGGGGGCTGGGCTACACCTTC
CASSLGGLGYTF
>TRBD1|TRBJ2-7|once|TRBV27
TGTGCCAGCAGTTTAGGGACAGCCTACGAGCAGTACTTC
CASSLGTAYEQYF